This T cell receptor beta chain was captured in a study of T cell responses to AZD1222 COVID-19 vaccine. Study-wide results and caveats: Spike-specific TCR breadth and depth both grew after two AZD1222 doses. Per reports, nearly half of all spike-specific TCRs target regions that are unmutated in variants.

This clone turned up a few times. As yet, its antigen is unknown. With V trimmed by 7 bases and J by 1 base, 9 bases remained unmatched. Germline CDR1 MNHEY, CDR2 SVGAGI. The CDR3 is 15 residues long. Method: immunoSEQ multiplex PCR; TCRdb's copy keeps in-frame clones and lacks some. The sample yields 150,000 to 170,000 clones, roughly 90% seen once. The source is an adult in good health. The sample was peripheral blood, taken on day 0 of MenACWY control vaccination. J is TRBJ2-7 and V is TRBV6-5; 8 bases map to TRBD2. CDR3 region: CASTPGGALSYEQYV. CDR3 sequence (DNA): TGTGCCAGCACTCCCGGGGGGGCTTTGTCCTACGAGCAGTACGTC.